A single sample gave rise to the 11 T cell receptor beta chains below, sequenced in a study of post-analysis software for immune sequencing data. Sequencing libraries made from TCR beta cDNA carried unique molecular identifiers. TCRdb recomputed calls from the PCR reads with MiXCR, one row per CDR3 protein. The sample lists approximately 770,000 distinct CDR3 sequences, 40% to 55% occurring once. Study observations and caveats: Among roughly 5 TRBV segments more frequent in patients than controls were TRBV5-6, TRBV5-1 and TRBV20-1.

No antigen has been assigned to these receptors. Material for sequencing was blood. The receptors here all came from a girl between 10 and 17 years old with multiple sclerosis.

As regards this clonotype: A read error may produce the germline difference seen at one junction end. The chain uses TRBV20-1 and TRBJ1-1; D not resolved. Looked up from germline, CDR1 is DFQATT and CDR2 is SNEGSKA (reference sequence). The CDR3 contains 14 residues. The CDR3 coding sequence is TGCAGTACTAGTTTGGGCAGGTCGAACACTGAAGCTTTCTTT. Translated, it gives CSTSLGRSNTEAFF.

The sample holds a few counts of this clonotype. V and J are TRBV28 and TRBJ2-7, with D perhaps matching TRBD2 (6 bases). This CDR3 is built from 13 residues. The germline V gene encodes CDR1 MDHEN and CDR2 SYDVKM. CDR3 nucleotide sequence: TGTGCTACCAAGGCGGGGTCCCCCTACGAGCAGTACTTC. Encoded protein: CATKAGSPYEQYF.

Only a few counts were recorded for this clonotype. The rearrangement joins TRBV28 to TRBJ1-1, with TRBD1 as a possible D gene (5 bases). This CDR3 has 13 amino acids. Germline V gene data show CDR1 as MDHEN and CDR2 as SYDVKM. In DNA, the CDR3 is TGTGCTAGCCGATCGGGGGGAGGGACTGAAGCTTTCTTT. Its protein is CASRSGGGTEAFF.

The sample holds one count of this clonotype. Its ends do not fully match the called genes, so a read error is possible. J is TRBJ2-1 and V is TRBV29-1; tentatively, D is TRBD2 (6 bases). This CDR3 has 13 amino acids. The germline gives CDR1 SQVTM, CDR2 ANQGSEA. For the CDR3, the DNA is TGCAGCGTTACCGGGACGCGGGGCAATGAACAGTTCTTC. Amino acids: CSVTGTRGNEQFF.

V usage is TRBV7-2 and J usage is TRBJ2-1; tentatively, D is TRBD1 or TRBD2 (5 bases each). The V gene's germline CDR1 is SGHTA and CDR2 FQGNSA. V was cut by 3 bases and J by 0 bases, with 12 bases left in between. The length of the CDR3 is 16 residues. The CDR3 DNA reads as TGTGCCAGCAGCTTGGGACCGACTGTCTCCTACAATGAGCAGTTCTTC. Residues: CASSLGPTVSYNEQFF.

J is TRBJ2-4 and V is TRBV10-3, with a possible D match to TRBD1 (6 bases). The J call may be wrong; the DNA end is better matched by TRBJ2-7. Germline CDR1 is ENHRY and CDR2 is SYGVKD. The CDR3 extends over 15 amino acids. The CDR3 reads CAISDPIQGIYEQYF. CDR3 DNA sequence: TGTGCCATCAGTGATCCAATACAGGGTATCTACGAGCAGTACTTC.

This clonotype occurred a few times. The rearrangement joins TRBV14 to TRBJ2-1; possibly TRBD2 for D (5 bases). CDR3 size: 19 residues. The ends were cut back, 4 bases at V and 5 bases at J, with 27 bases in the middle. Germline V lookup: CDR1 SGHDN, CDR2 FVKESK. The chain's CDR3 is CASSRLPAGRGPSNNEQFF. The CDR3 DNA reads TGTGCCAGCAGCCGGCTTCCGGCGGGTCGAGGTCCGTCTAACAATGAGCAGTTCTTC. The variable domain in full, completed from reference TRBV14 and TRBJ2-1, reads EAGVTQFPSHSVIEKGQTVTLRCDPISGHDNLYWYRRVMGKEIKFLLHFVKESKQDESGMPNNRFLAERTGGTYSTLKVQPAELEDSGVYFCASSRLPAGRGPSNNEQFFGPGTRLTVL.

This clonotype appeared a few times. This chain links TRBV6-2 or TRBV6-3 with TRBJ1-1; no definite D call. Germline CDR1 and CDR2: MNHEY and SVGEGT. The V end lost 3 bases, the J end lost 1 base, and 15 bases lay between the germline ends. The CDR3 loop spans 16 amino acids. Here the CDR3 reads CASSYLGMPRNTEAFF. CDR3 in DNA: TGTGCCAGCAGTTATTTGGGGATGCCCCGGAACACTGAAGCTTTCTTT.

This clonotype has more than one count but fewer than ten. This chain links TRBV25-1 with TRBJ1-1, with 7 positions matching TRBD1. Trimming removed 4 bases from V and 3 bases from J; junction bases left unmatched: 2. Germline values: CDR1 MGHDK, CDR2 SYGVNS. The CDR3 consists of 13 residues. CDR3 in amino acids: CASSATGDTEAFF. As DNA, the CDR3 is TGTGCCAGCAGTGCCACAGGGGACACTGAAGCTTTCTTT.

This chain uses TRBV7-8 with TRBJ2-4, with 8 bases that match TRBD2. The J call could be wrong; TRBJ2-7 is a better fit for the DNA end. This CDR3 has 14 amino acids. Germline V gene sequence: CDR1 SGHVS, CDR2 FQNEAQ. The DNA of the CDR3 is TGTGCCAGCAGCTTGGGACTAGTGACATACGAGCAGTACTTC. As protein: CASSLGLVTYEQYF.

CDR3 amino acids: CASRFTDAYTEAFF. CDR3 coding DNA: TGTGCCAGCAGGTTTACAGATGCGTACACTGAAGCTTTCTTT. The rearrangement uses TRBV12-3 or TRBV12-4 and TRBJ1-1; unclear D gene. Trimming pared 6 bases from V and 3 bases from J, leaving 14 bases between. There are 14 residues in the CDR3.